The rows below give T cell receptor beta chains drawn from one sample of a study of blood T cell repertoires in COVID-19. The method was immunoSEQ multiplex PCR; TCRdb's version includes in-frame clones alone and lacks a portion of them. The sample carries roughly 100,000 clones, under 90% recorded once. The material sequenced was peripheral blood. These receptors were obtained from a human donor in a cohort sampled during active or convalescent COVID-19. CDR3s include the opening cysteine and the closing phenylalanine or tryptophan. The order of the fields is J gene, D gene, clone size, V gene, CDR3 DNA, CDR3 protein. D genes are given only for firm matches. Rows give clone size only sometimes, using once, few, many, or a class for an expanded clone.

>TRBJ2-1|.|.|TRBV6-2/TRBV6-3
TGTGCCAGCAGTCCACTAAGGGGGGGGCAGTTCTTC
CASSPLRGGQFF
>TRBJ2-2|.|.|TRBV11-3
TGTGCCAGCAGCTTCCAGTTCCCCGGGGAGCTGTTTTTT
CASSFQFPGELFF
>TRBJ1-6|TRBD1|.|TRBV28
TGTGCCAGTGTTAGAGGGGCAGGGGGCCATTCACCCCTCCACTTT
CASVRGAGGHSPLHF
>TRBJ2-5|TRBD2|.|TRBV13
TGTGCCAGCAGCTTGACTAGCGGGGGGGCGGAGACCCAGTACTTC
CASSLTSGGAETQYF
>TRBJ2-7|.|.|TRBV5-6
TGTGCCAGCAGCCCCGGGGTCCACGAGCAGTACTTC
CASSPGVHEQYF
>TRBJ1-5|.|.|TRBV11-3
TGTGCCAGCAGCTTAGCCGGGGGGGAGCCCCAGCATTTT
CASSLAGGEPQHF
>TRBJ2-1|.|.|TRBV5-4
TGTGCCAGCAGCTTACCGGGGACAATTGAAGTAAATGAGCAGTTCTTC
CASSLPGTIEVNEQFF
>TRBJ1-2|.|.|TRBV4-2
TGTGCCAGCAGCCAAGAGACGGGTGGCTACACCTTC
CASSQETGGYTF
>TRBJ2-1|.|.|TRBV4-2
TGTGCCAGCAGCCAAGCTTCGGCAGGTGACCTCAATGAGCAGTTCTTC
CASSQASAGDLNEQFF
>TRBJ1-1|.|.|TRBV7-2
TGTGCCACCAACCTCTCTCCCGGGACTGAAGCTTTCTTT
CATNLSPGTEAFF
>TRBJ2-3|TRBD2|.|TRBV6-5
TGTGCCAGCAGTTACCAGCGGGGGCGCACAGATACGCAGTATTTT
CASSYQRGRTDTQYF
>TRBJ2-1|.|.|TRBV24-1
TGTGCCATCAGCCCCGGAGGTTGGAACAATGAGCAGTTCTTC
CAISPGGWNNEQFF
>TRBJ1-1|TRBD1|.|TRBV27
TGTGCCAGCAGTACCCTCACAGGGGGCAGAACTGAAGCTTTCTTT
CASSTLTGGRTEAFF
>TRBJ1-2|TRBD1|.|TRBV28
TGTGCCAGCAGAGTGACAGGGGTCTATGGCTACACCTTC
CASRVTGVYGYTF
>TRBJ2-5|.|.|TRBV3-1/TRBV3-2
TGTGCCAGCACCCGCCTTTCGGAGGAGACCCAGTACTTC
CASTRLSEETQYF
>TRBJ2-1|.|.|TRBV5-1
TGCGCCAGCACTACCATAGCATGGTCCTACAATGAGCAGTTCTTC
CASTTIAWSYNEQFF
>TRBJ1-4|.|once|TRBV19
TGTGCCAGTGTCTCCGCAACTAATGAAAAACTGTTTTTT
CASVSATNEKLFF
>TRBJ1-2|TRBD1|.|TRBV7-3
TGTGCCAGCAGCCCAGGGGGGACAGGGGCCCGTGACGGCTACACCTTC
CASSPGGTGARDGYTF
>TRBJ2-7|TRBD1|.|TRBV18
TGTGCCAGCTCATACGTCCGGGACAGGGGCGAGCAGTACTTC
CASSYVRDRGEQYF
>TRBJ2-3|TRBD2|.|TRBV7-2
TGTGCCAGCAGCCAACCTCCGGGACTAGCGGGGGTAGGGACAGATACGCAGTATTTT
CASSQPPGLAGVGTDTQYF
>TRBJ2-7|.|.|TRBV9
TGTGCCAGCAGCGTGGGCGGGTCCGCAATTCCCTACGAGCAGTACTTC
CASSVGGSAIPYEQYF
>TRBJ1-3|.|.|TRBV5-1
TGCGCCAGCAGCTTGGACAGCTCTGGAAACACCATATATTTT
CASSLDSSGNTIYF
>TRBJ1-5|.|.|TRBV6-5
TGTGCCAGCAGTCACCCCAAGGGGGACCAGCCCCAGCATTTT
CASSHPKGDQPQHF
>TRBJ1-6|.|.|TRBV27
TGTGCCAGCAGTTTACAGGGCAGGGGACAATCACCCCTCCACTTT
CASSLQGRGQSPLHF
>TRBJ1-6|TRBD1|.|TRBV30
TGTGCCTGGAGGCCCCTACAGGGGAGCTCCTATAATTCACCCCTCCACTTT
CAWRPLQGSSYNSPLHF
>TRBJ1-5|.|.|TRBV2
TGTGCCAGCAGAGACCGAGGGCAGCCTGGTCAGCCCCAGCATTTT
CASRDRGQPGQPQHF
>TRBJ1-2|TRBD1|.|TRBV10-1
TGCGCCAGCAGATTATCGACAGGGCGGCACTATGGCTACACCTTC
CASRLSTGRHYGYTF
>TRBJ1-1|.|.|TRBV12-3/TRBV12-4
TGTGCCAGCACTTATTACGGGGGTGAAGCTTTCTTT
CASTYYGGEAFF
>TRBJ1-6|.|.|TRBV6-2/TRBV6-3
TGTGCCAGCAGTACCCGGGGAGGGAATTCACCCCTCCACTTT
CASSTRGGNSPLHF
>TRBJ2-1|.|.|TRBV7-6
TGTGCCAGCAGCCAGGGGGGTGGGGTAACGAATGAGCAGTTCTTC
CASSQGGGVTNEQFF
>TRBJ2-3|.|.|TRBV7-3
TGTGCCAGCAGCCCCGGAGGGGTTGGCGCAGATACGCAGTATTTT
CASSPGGVGADTQYF
>TRBJ1-2|.|.|TRBV6-5
TGTGCCAGCAGCACAAAAAATGGCTACACCTTC
CASSTKNGYTF
>TRBJ1-5|.|.|TRBV20-1
TGCAGTGCTAGTCGGCGGAATCAGCCCCAGCATTTT
CSASRRNQPQHF
>TRBJ1-1|.|.|TRBV4-3
TGCGCCAGTAGCCGAGGTGGGAGCACTGAAGCTTTCTTT
CASSRGGSTEAFF
>TRBJ1-3|.|.|TRBV15
TGTGCCACCAGCAGACTGACAGGAAAGGCTGGAAACACCATATATTTT
CATSRLTGKAGNTIYF
>TRBJ1-2|.|few|TRBV29-1
TGCAGCGTTGGGACGGACTCCCGGAGCGGCTACACCTTC
CSVGTDSRSGYTF
>TRBJ2-4|.|.|TRBV12-3/TRBV12-4
TGTGCCAGCAGTCGCGCGGAAAACATTCAGTACTTC
CASSRAENIQYF
>TRBJ2-1|TRBD2|.|TRBV9
TGTGCCAGCAGCCCCAGGGTAGCGGGTTATCCCTACAATGAGCAGTTCTTC
CASSPRVAGYPYNEQFF
>TRBJ1-4|.|.|TRBV11-2
TGTGCCAGCTCCACGGGACAAGTTAATGAAAAACTGTTTTTT
CASSTGQVNEKLFF
>TRBJ1-1|.|once|TRBV11-3
TGTGCCAGCAGCTACGGGGACATGCCTGAAGCTTTCTTT
CASSYGDMPEAFF
>TRBJ1-4|.|.|TRBV28
TGTGCCAGCAGTTTAGGGGGGGCGGAAAAACTGTTTTTT
CASSLGGAEKLFF
>TRBJ1-4|.|.|TRBV5-1
TGCGCCAGCAGCTCAGGGGAATGGGTTGAAAAACTGTTTTTT
CASSSGEWVEKLFF
>TRBJ2-5|.|.|TRBV12-3/TRBV12-4
TGTGCCAGCAGTAAGACTAGCCAAGAGACCCAGTACTTC
CASSKTSQETQYF
>TRBJ2-1|.|.|TRBV4-2
TGTGCCAGCAGCCCACCTGGAGAGTCTATGTTCGGTGAGCAGTTCTTC
CASSPPGESMFGEQFF
>TRBJ1-2|.|.|TRBV9
TGTGCCAGCAGCGTAGACAGGGTCGCTAACTATGGCTACACCTTC
CASSVDRVANYGYTF
>TRBJ2-3|TRBD2|few|TRBV6-2/TRBV6-3
TGTGCCAGCAGTTTTGTTCGGGGACTAGCGTCCCTTGCGCAGTATTTT
CASSFVRGLASLAQYF
>TRBJ2-5|TRBD2|.|TRBV4-1
TGCGCCAGCAGCCTTGGGACGGGGGGACTCCAAGAGACCCAGTACTTC
CASSLGTGGLQETQYF
>TRBJ1-5|TRBD1|.|TRBV10-3
TGTGCCAACGGGGACAGTAATCAGCCCCAGCATTTT
CANGDSNQPQHF
>TRBJ1-6|.|.|TRBV7-9
TGTGCCAGCAGCTTTAGGCAGGAAAATTCACCCCTCCACTTT
CASSFRQENSPLHF
>TRBJ1-1|.|.|TRBV11-1
TGTGCCAGCAGCTTACGGGGAGGCGTTACTGAAGCTTTCTTT
CASSLRGGVTEAFF
>TRBJ1-1|.|.|TRBV2
TGTGCCAGCAGCACGGGGACTGAAGCTTTCTTT
CASSTGTEAFF
>TRBJ2-3|.|.|TRBV24-1
TGTGCCACCAGTGATCTGGTGTGGGGGCCCCCCCCAGATACGCAGTATTTT
CATSDLVWGPPPDTQYF
>TRBJ1-4|.|.|TRBV27
TGTGCCAGCAGGCCCGGACAGTTTAATGAAAAACTGTTTTTT
CASRPGQFNEKLFF
>TRBJ2-6|TRBD1|.|TRBV19
TGTGCCAGTACCCGGGACAGGCGCCCCTCTGGGGCCAACGTCCTGACTTTC
CASTRDRRPSGANVLTF
>TRBJ2-2|.|.|TRBV5-1
TGCGCCAGCAGCCCAGGACAGCCTTGGTTCGACGGGGAGCTGTTTTTT
CASSPGQPWFDGELFF
>TRBJ1-1|.|.|TRBV7-9
TGTGCCAGCAGCCCATGGAGCATGAACACTGAAGCTTTCTTT
CASSPWSMNTEAFF
>TRBJ1-2|.|.|TRBV29-1
TGCAGCGTTGACCAAACGGGGGGAGCAGAGTATGGCTACACCTTC
CSVDQTGGAEYGYTF